A single sample gave rise to the 22 T cell receptor beta chains below, sequenced in a study of blood T cell repertoires in COVID-19 (dated by TCRdb to 2020 to 2021). The library was obtained by the immunoSEQ multiplex PCR assay. Held by TCRdb, this immuneACCESS table contains in-frame sequences only and omits some clones. Under half of the omission traces to an unresolved V gene where checked; the cause of the rest is unknown. The sample table holds about 280,000 clones, of which 85% to 90% were seen once. Roughly 4.8% of the sample goes to the ten largest clones. Sequenced input: peripheral blood. These receptor sequences come from a man aged 40-49 years with acute or convalescent COVID-19.

The rearrangement joins TRBV20-1 to TRBJ2-1; D is perhaps TRBD2 (5 bases). Deletions cut 4 bases from V and 6 bases from J, with 7 bases between. The CDR3 has 11 amino acids. Germline CDR1 DFQATT, CDR2 SNEGSKA (reference sequence). CDR3 in amino acids: CSAITSNEQFF. DNA of the CDR3: TGCAGTGCTATCACTAGCAATGAGCAGTTCTTC.

The chain has TRBV6-1 and TRBJ1-4; D is unclear. Trimming took off 1 base at V and 5 bases at J, with 11 bases between the two ends. This CDR3 contains 15 residues. Per the germline V gene, CDR1 is MNHNS and CDR2 is SASEGT. CDR3 sequence: CASSEVRIRNEKLFF. The CDR3 DNA reads TGTGCCAGCAGTGAAGTCAGGATTAGGAATGAAAAACTGTTTTTT.

The chain uses TRBV7-9 and TRBJ1-1, with 9 bases identical to TRBD1. CDR1 is SEHNR, CDR2 FQNEAQ, per germline (reference sequence). The CDR3 runs to 15 residues. V lost 7 bases and J lost 1; bases outside the gene matches: 7. The CDR3 is CASIRTGAENTEAFF. In DNA form, the CDR3 reads TGTGCCAGCATAAGGACAGGGGCCGAGAACACTGAAGCTTTCTTT.

V gene TRBV9 combines with J gene TRBJ1-1; a weak D match, TRBD1 (6 bases). Germline-derived CDR1 and CDR2 are SGDLS and YYNGEE. The CDR3 totals 13 residues. V lost 0 bases and J lost 4, with 7 bases in between. The CDR3 is CASSVDRATEAFF. CDR3 DNA sequence: TGTGCCAGCAGCGTAGACAGGGCCACTGAAGCTTTCTTT.

About this clone: The sample contains more than one DNA sequence encoding this CDR3. The chain couples TRBV7-2 to TRBJ2-1; D is unresolved. CDR1 is SGHTA and CDR2 is FQGNSA in the germline V gene. The CDR3 runs to 14 residues. V lost 6 bases and J 2 bases, leaving 11 bases between the germline ends. The CDR3 region is CASSPRQAYNEQFF. CDR3 bases: TGTGCCAGCAGTCCAAGGCAGGCCTACAATGAGCAGTTCTTC.

The chain employs TRBV24-1 and TRBJ2-5, with 7 nucleotides matching TRBD1. The CDR3 runs 16 residues. V gave up 1 base and J gave up 3 bases; unmatched junction bases: 7. Germline assignment: CDR1 KGHDR and CDR2 SFDVKD. The CDR3 region has the DNA TGTGCCACCAGTGATTTCTACAGGGGTTACGAAGAGACCCAGTACTTC. Its protein product is CATSDFYRGYEETQYF.

This sequence joins TRBV27 and TRBJ2-7; tentatively, D is TRBD2 (6 bases). CDR1 and CDR2 from the germline V gene are MNHEY and SMNVEV (reference sequence). V shed 8 bases and J shed 1 base, with 15 bases lying between them. The CDR3 length is 14 residues. The CDR3 DNA is TGTGCCAGCCGGGTTGGGGGGAATTCCTACGAGCAGTACTTC. It translates to CASRVGGNSYEQYF.

This clone occurred once. This sequence joins TRBV11-2 and TRBJ1-6; 7 bases fit TRBD1. Looked up from germline, CDR1 is SGHAT and CDR2 is FQNNGV. The CDR3 extends over 16 amino acids. V lost 5 bases, J lost 0 bases, and 4 bases stayed unmatched. The CDR3: CASSPTGSSYNSPLHF. The CDR3 nucleotides read TGTGCCAGCAGCCCGACAGGGAGCTCCTATAATTCACCCCTCCACTTT.

The chain couples TRBV6-6 to TRBJ1-3; perhaps TRBD1 as D (6 bases). CDR3 length: 13 amino acids. Trimming removed 7 bases at V and 1 base at J, with 8 bases between. Germline CDR1 and CDR2: MNHNY and SVGAGI (reference sequence). CDR3 DNA sequence: TGTGCCAGCAAAGGGACATCTGGAAACACCATATATTTT. Residues: CASKGTSGNTIYF.

The chain recombines TRBV6-4 with TRBJ1-2, with 9 bases fitting TRBD1. The CDR3 sequence is 13 residues long. V gave up 6 bases and J gave up 7 bases; unmatched junction bases: 6. From germline, CDR1 is MRHNA and CDR2 SNTAGT. CDR3 sequence (DNA): TGTGCCAGCAGCGGGACAGGGATCGGTGGCTACACCTTC. Protein: CASSGTGIGGYTF.

For the CDR3, the DNA is TGTGCCAGCAGTTCGATGGGCCCTAATAATTCACCCCTCCACTTT. The encoded protein is CASSSMGPNNSPLHF. The chain employs TRBV6-5 and TRBJ1-6; D not resolved. V was shortened by 4 bases and J by 5 bases, with 12 bases between the two germline ends. Per the germline V gene, CDR1 is MNHEY and CDR2 is SVGAGI. The CDR3 consists of 15 residues.

The chain couples TRBV2 to TRBJ1-5; no clear D gene. The CDR3 is 13 residues long. Germline CDR1 is SNHLY and CDR2 is FYNNEI. Trimming took off 4 bases at V and 3 bases at J, with 7 bases between the two ends. CDR3: CASSASFNQPQHF. The CDR3 DNA follows: TGTGCCAGCAGTGCCAGTTTCAATCAGCCCCAGCATTTT.

V and J are TRBV6-5 and TRBJ2-2; possible D gene TRBD1, 5 bases. From germline, CDR1 is MNHEY and CDR2 SVGAGI. V was clipped by 9 bases and J by 7 bases, with 15 bases between them. The length of the CDR3 is 13 residues. The DNA for the CDR3 is TGTGCCAGTACAACTGGGGCTCACGGGGAGCTGTTTTTT. Protein: CASTTGAHGELFF.

The chain uses TRBV9 and TRBJ1-3, with D uncertain. This CDR3 is built from 15 residues. V lost 0 bases to trimming and J lost 3 bases, with 10 bases between them. CDR1 and CDR2 from the germline V gene are SGDLS and YYNGEE. The CDR3 is CASSVGLSGGNTIYF. The CDR3 bases are TGTGCCAGCAGCGTAGGGCTCTCGGGTGGAAACACCATATATTTT.

This chain links TRBV5-4 with TRBJ2-3, with a weak D call TRBD1 (5 bases). Trimming stripped 0 bases from V and 11 bases from J, with 13 bases between. Per germline, CDR1 SGHNT and CDR2 YYREEE (reference sequence). The CDR3 extends over 13 amino acids. The CDR3 nucleotides are TGTGCCAGCAGCTTGGCCGGTAGGGGTGGGCAGTATTTT. This sequence encodes CASSLAGRGGQYF.

This clone was picked up one time. The V and J genes are TRBV11-2 and TRBJ1-1; 7 bases are a match to TRBD1. Germline-derived CDR1 and CDR2 are SGHAT and FQNNGV. The CDR3 contains 14 residues. Germline trimming cut 5 bases from V and 1 base from J; bases unmatched to any gene: 4. The CDR3, as DNA: TGTGCCAGCAGCCCGGGACAGCCGAACACTGAAGCTTTCTTT. Its protein product is CASSPGQPNTEAFF.

J is TRBJ2-3 and V is TRBV5-6; D not certain. Looked up from germline, CDR1 is SGHDT and CDR2 is YYEEEE. Trimming pared 3 bases from V and 3 bases from J, leaving 8 bases between. The CDR3 consists of 13 residues. This CDR3 is CASSSWATDTQYF. In DNA form, the CDR3 reads TGTGCCAGCAGCTCCTGGGCGACAGATACGCAGTATTTT.

This rearrangement joins TRBV7-8 to TRBJ1-1; TRBD1 is a possible D gene (5 bases). V lost 2 bases and J 9 bases, leaving 16 bases between the germline ends. The CDR3 consists of 14 residues. CDR1 and CDR2 (germline): SGHVS, FQNEAQ. CDR3 residues: CASSLTVQGAKAFF. In DNA form, the CDR3 reads TGTGCCAGCAGCTTAACCGTCCAGGGCGCTAAAGCTTTCTTT.

J is TRBJ1-3 and V is TRBV3-1 (or the pseudogene TRBV3-2), with TRBD1 identical over 7 bases. The length of the CDR3 is 17 residues. Germline V gene sequence: CDR1 LGHDT, CDR2 YNNKEL (reference sequence). Trimming cost V 4 bases and J 0 bases; bases outside gene matches: 9. CDR3 region: CASSRWGQQDSGNTIYF. CDR3 DNA sequence: TGTGCCAGCAGCCGTTGGGGACAGCAAGACTCTGGAAACACCATATATTTT.

The chain employs TRBV5-1 and TRBJ2-7; no definite D call. CDR3 length: 17 residues. Trimming shortened V by 0 bases and J by 0 bases, and 16 bases separated the two germline ends. Looked up from germline, CDR1 is SGHRS and CDR2 is YFSETQ. CDR3 protein: CASSLGFPRFSSYEQYF. In nucleotides, the CDR3 is TGCGCCAGCAGCTTGGGGTTTCCAAGATTCAGCTCCTACGAGCAGTACTTC.

Only one count was recorded for this clone. V usage is TRBV6-5 and J usage is TRBJ2-7, with 9 bases matching TRBD1. The CDR3 consists of 15 residues. Looked up from germline, CDR1 is MNHEY and CDR2 is SVGAGI. J gave up 7 bases and V 5 bases, and 12 bases lay outside the gene matches. The CDR3 reads CASSTPGTGTKEQYF. The CDR3 DNA reads as TGTGCCAGCAGTACACCCGGGACAGGGACGAAAGAGCAGTACTTC.

The chain links TRBV3-1 (or the pseudogene TRBV3-2) to TRBJ1-2; no reliable D call. Between the trimmed V and J ends, which lost 8 bases and 2 bases, there was a span of 15 bases. From germline, CDR1 is LGHDT and CDR2 YNNKEL (reference sequence). The CDR3 is 14 residues long. DNA for the CDR3: TGTGCCAGCGGTCCCTTTGACGGGAACTATGGCTACACCTTC. This translates into CASGPFDGNYGYTF.